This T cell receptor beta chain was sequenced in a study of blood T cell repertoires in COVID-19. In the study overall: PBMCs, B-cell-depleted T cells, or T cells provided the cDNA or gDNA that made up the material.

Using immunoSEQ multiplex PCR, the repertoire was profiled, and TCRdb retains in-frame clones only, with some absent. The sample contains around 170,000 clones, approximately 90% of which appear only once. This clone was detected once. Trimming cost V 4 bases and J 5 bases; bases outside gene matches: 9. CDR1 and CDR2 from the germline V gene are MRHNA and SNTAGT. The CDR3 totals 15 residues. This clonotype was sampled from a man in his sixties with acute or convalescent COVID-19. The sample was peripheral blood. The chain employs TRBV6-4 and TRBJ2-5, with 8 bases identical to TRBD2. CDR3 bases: TGTGCCAGCAGTGTCACTAGCGGAGAGGGGGAGACCCAGTACTTC. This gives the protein CASSVTSGEGETQYF.